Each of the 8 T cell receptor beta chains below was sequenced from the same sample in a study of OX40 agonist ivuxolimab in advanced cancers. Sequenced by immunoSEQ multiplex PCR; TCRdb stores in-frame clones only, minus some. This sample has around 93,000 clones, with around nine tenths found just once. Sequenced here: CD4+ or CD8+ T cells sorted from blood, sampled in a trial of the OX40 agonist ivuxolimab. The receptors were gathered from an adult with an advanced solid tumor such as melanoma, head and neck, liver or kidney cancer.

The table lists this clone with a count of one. CDR3 DNA sequence: TGTGCCAGCAGCCAAGATCAACTGTATGAGCAGTTCTTC. Translating gives CASSQDQLYEQFF. The chain couples TRBV14 to TRBJ2-1; no clear D. The CDR3 is 13 residues long. V was pared by 0 bases and J by 8 bases, with 8 bases between. The germline CDR1 and CDR2 sequences are SGHDN and FVKESK.

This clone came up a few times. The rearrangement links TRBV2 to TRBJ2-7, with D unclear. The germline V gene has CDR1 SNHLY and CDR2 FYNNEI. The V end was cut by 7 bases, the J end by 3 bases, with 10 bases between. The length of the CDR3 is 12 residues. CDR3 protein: CASTPRYYEQYF. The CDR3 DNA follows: TGTGCCAGCACCCCCAGGTACTACGAGCAGTACTTC. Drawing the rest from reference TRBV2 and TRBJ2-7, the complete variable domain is EPEVTQTPSHQVTQMGQEVILRCVPISNHLYFYWYRQILGQKVEFLVSFYNNEISEKSEIFDDQFSVERPDGSNFTLKIRSTKLEDSAMYFCASTPRYYEQYFGPGTRLTVT.

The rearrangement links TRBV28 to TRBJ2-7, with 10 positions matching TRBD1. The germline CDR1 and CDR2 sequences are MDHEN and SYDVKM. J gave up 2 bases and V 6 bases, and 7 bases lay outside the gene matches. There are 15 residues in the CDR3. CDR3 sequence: CASSSPGQGPYEQYF. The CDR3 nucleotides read TGTGCCAGCAGCTCCCCGGGACAGGGGCCCTACGAGCAGTACTTC.

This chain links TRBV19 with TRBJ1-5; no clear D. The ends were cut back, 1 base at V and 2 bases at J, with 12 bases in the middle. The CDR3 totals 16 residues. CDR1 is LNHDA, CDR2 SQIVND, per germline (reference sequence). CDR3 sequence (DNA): TGTGCCAGTAGTATAGGTAGGCAGGCTGGCAATCAGCCCCAGCATTTT. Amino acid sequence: CASSIGRQAGNQPQHF.

CDR3 residues: CASSPTRPPSEQYF. The DNA for the CDR3 is TGTGCCAGCAGTCCAACAAGGCCACCTAGCGAGCAGTACTTC. The genes are TRBV6-1 and TRBJ2-7; D is unclear. Trimming took off 5 bases at V and 6 bases at J, with 17 bases between the two ends. CDR3 length: 14 residues. The germline V gene encodes CDR1 MNHNS and CDR2 SASEGT.

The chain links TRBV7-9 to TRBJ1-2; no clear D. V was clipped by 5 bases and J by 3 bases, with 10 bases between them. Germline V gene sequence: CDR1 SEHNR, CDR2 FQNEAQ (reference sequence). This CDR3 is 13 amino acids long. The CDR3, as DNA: TGTGCCAGCAGCGCCCGACGGGACTATGGCTACACCTTC. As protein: CASSARRDYGYTF.

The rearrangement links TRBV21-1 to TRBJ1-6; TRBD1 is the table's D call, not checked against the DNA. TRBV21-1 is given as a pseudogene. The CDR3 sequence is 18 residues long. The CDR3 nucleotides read TGTGCCAGCAGCATGACCGGGACAGGGGGCGAACTGAATTCACCCCTCCACTTT. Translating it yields CASSMTGTGGELNSPLHF.

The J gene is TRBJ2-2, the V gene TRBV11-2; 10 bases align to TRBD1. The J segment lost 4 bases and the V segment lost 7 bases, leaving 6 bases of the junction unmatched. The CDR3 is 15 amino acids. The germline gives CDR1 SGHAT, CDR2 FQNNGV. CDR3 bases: TGTGCCAGCACTCCCGGGACAGGGGTCACCGGGGAGCTGTTTTTT. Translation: CASTPGTGVTGELFF. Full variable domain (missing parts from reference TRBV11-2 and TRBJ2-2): EAGVAQSPRYKIIEKRQSVAFWCNPISGHATLYWYQQILGQGPKLLIQFQNNGVVDDSQLPKDRFSAERLKGVDSTLKIQPAKLEDSAVYLCASTPGTGVTGELFFGEGSRLTVL.